One and the same sample provided the 3 T cell receptor beta chains below, sequenced in a study of T-cell reconstitution after alpha-beta-depleted transplantation in children. Library preparation (for TCRbeta) was performed with unique molecular identifiers. TCRdb reanalysed the PCR reads using MiXCR and keeps one entry per CDR3 protein. The data hold about 310,000 distinct CDR3 sequences, with approximately 23% observed a single time. Sequenced material: PBMCs, mostly from graft donor cells, taken 180 days after TCRalphabeta/CD19-depleted stem cell transplant. These TCRs come from a male patient between 5 and 17 years old who had a stem cell transplant for acute lymphoblastic leukemia, so the T cells may come from the graft donor.

The chain has TRBV11-1 and TRBJ2-6, with D tentatively TRBD1 (6 bases). The V end was cut by 0 bases, the J end by 4 bases, with 16 bases between. Germline lookup yields CDR1 SGHAT and CDR2 FQDESV (reference sequence). The CDR3 is 18 residues long. CDR3 DNA: TGTGCCAGCAGCTTAGCGCCCGGACAGTCGCCGGGGGCCAACGTCCTGACTTTC. Translated: CASSLAPGQSPGANVLTF.

This clonotype was picked up a small number of times. For the CDR3, the DNA is TGCGCCAGCAGCCGACAGGGGTACCGTTTGGACAATGAGCAGTTCTTC. Protein sequence: CASSRQGYRLDNEQFF. The rearrangement links TRBV5-1 to TRBJ2-1; 8 bases are a match to TRBD1. The CDR3 is 16 residues long. The V and J ends lost 4 bases and 5 bases, in that order; junction bases with no gene match: 11. From germline, CDR1 is SGHRS and CDR2 YFSETQ. Variable domain in full (rest from reference TRBV5-1 and TRBJ2-1): KAGVTQTPRYLIKTRGQQVTLSCSPISGHRSVSWYQQTPGQGLQFLFEYFSETQRNKGNFPGRFSGRQFSNSRSEMNVSTLELGDSALYLCASSRQGYRLDNEQFFGPGTRLTVL.

CDR3 in amino acids: CASSLVERTDTQYF. In DNA form, the CDR3 reads TGCGCCAGCAGCTTGGTTGAACGAACAGATACGCAGTATTTT. V is TRBV5-1 and J is TRBJ2-3; no firm D call. V lost 0 bases, J lost 3 bases, and 8 bases lay in between. The germline V gene has CDR1 SGHRS and CDR2 YFSETQ. The CDR3 length is 14 residues.